The 26 T cell receptor beta chains below were found in one sample sequenced in a study of regulatory T cells in long-lasting Graves disease. In building TCR beta libraries, iRepertoire HTBI primers were used together with Arm-PCR of CDR3 regions. TCRdb re-called the multiplex PCR reads with MiXCR, one entry per CDR3 protein. The sample has under 450,000 distinct CDR3 sequences, approximately 12% seen once. Time point here: newly diagnosed GD, antithyroid drugs for less than 3 months. PBMCs provided the RNA from which the TCR library was made. These sequences were also reported in another study, on T cells in Graves' hyperthyroidism and ophthalmopathy.

Sequenced material: peripheral blood mononuclear cells (PBMCs), taken at new diagnosis, from a patient treated with antithyroid drugs. The receptor source for this set is a woman between 18 and 30 years old with Graves disease.

There are many counts of this clonotype. CDR3 DNA: TGTGCCAGTCGAAACAGGGCAAATGAGCAGTTCTTC. It encodes CASRNRANEQFF. The chain uses TRBV7-2 and TRBJ2-1; possibly TRBD1 for D (6 bases). The germline V gene encodes CDR1 SGHTA and CDR2 FQGNSA. V lost 9 bases and J 7 bases, leaving 13 bases between the germline ends. The CDR3 is 12 residues long.

This clonotype was counted ten times or more. The chain uses TRBV4-1 and TRBJ1-1; no clear D. The CDR3 spans 17 residues. Germline CDR1 and CDR2: MGHRA and YSYEKL. V shed 4 bases and J shed 5 bases, with 23 bases lying between them. The CDR3 DNA reads TGCGCCAGCAGCCTTTCTTCCCCGGGCGTCGGAGTTACTGAAGCTTTCTTT. Translation gives CASSLSSPGVGVTEAFF.

This clonotype has at least ten counts. The chain employs TRBV12-3 or TRBV12-4 and TRBJ1-2, with a tentative D call TRBD1 (5 bases). The CDR3 sequence is 15 residues long. Deletions cut 5 bases from V and 3 bases from J, with 16 bases between. The CDR3 loop is CASSPKSRADYGYTF. CDR3 nucleotides: TGTGCCAGCAGTCCAAAGAGCAGGGCCGACTATGGCTACACCTTC.

This clonotype was observed at least ten times. V usage is TRBV7-2 and J usage is TRBJ2-1; 12 bases match TRBD2. Trimming took 4 bases from V and 6 from J; bases not matched to a gene: 4. The germline CDR1 and CDR2 sequences are SGHTA and FQGNSA. The CDR3 totals 15 residues. The CDR3 loop reads CASSSRLAGVNEQFF. CDR3 sequence (DNA): TGTGCCAGCAGCTCAAGACTAGCGGGGGTCAATGAGCAGTTCTTC.

In its sample, this clonotype was seen many times. V gene TRBV4-2 combines with J gene TRBJ2-5; D is ambiguous. Germline V gene lookup returns CDR1 LGHNA and CDR2 YNFKEQ. The CDR3 covers 13 residues. Trimming removed 1 base at V and 3 bases at J, with 6 bases between. The CDR3 region is CASSQGAKETQYF. CDR3 DNA sequence: TGTGCCAGCAGCCAAGGGGCTAAAGAGACCCAGTACTTC.

This clonotype was recorded many times. The CDR3 coding sequence is TGTGCCAGCAGCTTAGGCCAGGGAACCGAGCAGTACTTC. This sequence encodes CASSLGQGTEQYF. The chain has TRBV7-6 and TRBJ2-7; possibly TRBD1 for D (5 bases). Germline values: CDR1 SGHVS, CDR2 FNYEAQ. Trimming left V 1 base short and J 6 bases short, with 10 bases between. This CDR3 spans 13 amino acids.

This clonotype was found a few times. This could be a read error, since a much larger clone is one nucleotide away. The chain combines TRBV15 with TRBJ1-1; 7 bases are shared with TRBD1. Germline V lookup: CDR1 LNHNV, CDR2 YYDKDF (reference sequence). V gave up 7 bases and J gave up 1 base; unmatched junction bases: 3. This CDR3 comprises 13 residues. The CDR3, as DNA: TGTGCCACCACCCGGACAGGGAACACTGAAGCTTTCTTT. This gives the protein CATTRTGNTEAFF.

Ten or more counts support this clonotype. V and J are TRBV6-1 and TRBJ1-3, with D unresolved. Germline CDR1 and CDR2: MNHNS and SASEGT. V lost 8 bases and J 2 bases, leaving 7 bases between the germline ends. The CDR3 consists of 12 residues. CDR3 sequence: CASLSTGNTIYF. For the CDR3, the DNA is TGTGCCAGCCTCTCAACTGGAAACACCATATATTTT.

The table lists this clonotype with many counts. The rearrangement joins TRBV2 to TRBJ1-2; D may be TRBD1 (6 bases). The CDR3 totals 15 residues. Germline V gene data show CDR1 as SNHLY and CDR2 as FYNNEI. V was cut by 5 bases and J by 7 bases, with 20 bases left in between. The CDR3 nucleotides read TGTGCCAGCAGTCCCCTAGGGGGGGCAATTGCTGGCTACACCTTC. Translation gives CASSPLGGAIAGYTF.

On this clonotype: A much larger clone differs by one base, so this may be a read error. This chain connects TRBV9 to TRBJ2-5; D is possibly TRBD2 (5 bases). The V and J ends lost 0 bases and 3 bases respectively, with 24 bases between them. This CDR3 is built from 19 residues. CDR1 and CDR2 (germline): SGDLS, YYNGEE. CDR3 coding DNA: TGTGCCAGCAGCGTAGCAGTATGGGAGTGCCTTCCGAGGGAAGAGACCCAGTACTTC. This translates into CASSVAVWECLPREETQYF.

The chain uses TRBV2 and TRBJ2-1, with D maybe TRBD2 (7 bases). Trimming removed 6 bases from V and 6 bases from J, with 21 bases in between. The CDR3 runs to 16 residues. CDR1 SNHLY and CDR2 FYNNEI come from the germline V gene. Written as DNA, the CDR3 is TGTGCCAGCAGCCCTCTTGGGGGGGGCACCTGCAATGAGCAGTTCTTC. Its protein product is CASSPLGGGTCNEQFF.

This chain links TRBV5-4 with TRBJ2-5, with D maybe TRBD2 (6 bases). Trimming left V 0 bases short and J 5 bases short, with 11 bases between. This CDR3 has 14 amino acids. The germline CDR1 and CDR2 sequences are SGHNT and YYREEE (reference sequence). For the CDR3, the DNA is TGTGCCAGCAGCTTGGGGGGGGTCGGGGAGACCCAGTACTTC. Its protein product is CASSLGGVGETQYF.

This clonotype came up many times. V usage is TRBV30 and J usage is TRBJ2-2, with 7 bases fitting TRBD2. The CDR3 runs to 15 residues. Trimming cost V 0 bases and J 6 bases; bases outside gene matches: 7. Per the germline V gene, CDR1 is GTSNPN and CDR2 is SVGIG (reference sequence). CDR3 sequence reads: CAWSVLGGRAGELFF. The CDR3 region has the DNA TGTGCCTGGAGTGTACTTGGCGGGAGAGCCGGGGAGCTGTTTTTT.

The V call is TRBV3-1, the J call TRBJ2-5; no reliable D call. V shed 4 bases and J shed 2 bases, with 14 bases lying between them. The CDR3 runs 15 residues. Germline values: CDR1 LGHDT, CDR2 YNNKEL (reference sequence). CDR3 sequence reads: CASSPSTEIQETQYF. CDR3 DNA sequence: TGTGCCAGCAGCCCGTCGACCGAAATTCAAGAGACCCAGTACTTC.

The sample holds a few counts of this clonotype. The chain employs TRBV7-2 and TRBJ2-5, with D tentatively TRBD2 (6 bases). Germline assignment: CDR1 SGHTA and CDR2 FQGNSA. The CDR3 is made up of 17 amino acids. The V end was cut by 1 base, the J end by 3 bases, with 18 bases between. The CDR3 sequence: CASSLVPLGGTKETQYF. Here the CDR3 DNA reads TGTGCCAGCAGCTTAGTCCCCTTGGGAGGAACTAAAGAGACCCAGTACTTC. The whole variable domain, filled in from reference TRBV7-2 and TRBJ2-5, reads GAGVSQSPSNKVTEKGKDVELRCDPISGHTALYWYRQSLGQGLEFLIYFQGNSAPDKSGLPSDRFSAERTGGSVSTLTIQRTQQEDSAVYLCASSLVPLGGTKETQYFGPGTRLLVL.

In its sample, this clonotype was seen a few times. The rearrangement joins TRBV27 to TRBJ2-6; perhaps D is TRBD1 or TRBD2 (5 bases each). V gave up 5 bases and J gave up 2 bases, with 31 bases separating them. Germline CDR1 MNHEY, CDR2 SMNVEV (reference sequence). The CDR3 sequence is 22 residues long. CDR3 sequence reads: CASSPMLPGPIIPEAGANVLTF. The DNA for the CDR3 is TGTGCCAGCAGTCCAATGCTCCCGGGACCAATAATCCCCGAGGCTGGGGCCAACGTCCTGACTTTC. The whole variable domain, filled in from reference TRBV27 and TRBJ2-6, reads EAQVTQNPRYLITVTGKKLTVTCSQNMNHEYMSWYRQDPGLGLRQIYYSMNVEVTDKGDVPEGYKVSRKEKRNFPLILESPSPNQTSLYFCASSPMLPGPIIPEAGANVLTFGAGSRLTVL.

In its sample, this clonotype was seen once. This chain joins TRBV13 and TRBJ2-1; D is ambiguous. The CDR3 loop spans 16 amino acids. CDR1 PRHDT and CDR2 FYEKMQ come from the germline V gene (reference sequence). Trimming cost V 3 bases and J 2 bases, with 14 bases left between them. CDR3 loop: CASSFWARSPYNEQFF. CDR3 sequence (DNA): TGTGCCAGCAGCTTCTGGGCCCGAAGCCCCTACAATGAGCAGTTCTTC.

This clonotype occurred many times. The chain uses TRBV11-2 and TRBJ1-1; D gene ambiguous. The V gene lost 1 base and the J gene lost 1 base, with 16 bases spanning the gap. The CDR3 has 17 amino acids. Germline lookup yields CDR1 SGHAT and CDR2 FQNNGV. The CDR3 nucleotides read TGTGCCAGCAGCTTAGTAGGTCGGCCAGGCGAGAACACTGAAGCTTTCTTT. Protein product: CASSLVGRPGENTEAFF.

This chain connects TRBV7-2 to TRBJ2-4, with D perhaps matching TRBD2 (5 bases). CDR3 length: 11 residues. Trimming removed 4 bases from V and 15 bases from J, with 13 bases in between. Germline V gene lookup returns CDR1 SGHTA and CDR2 FQGNSA. CDR3 nucleotide sequence: TGTGCCAGCAGCTCGGGTCCTGAGGGGTACTTC. It yields the protein CASSSGPEGYF.

The chain carries TRBV11-2 and TRBJ2-3; D remains unclear. Germline V gene sequence: CDR1 SGHAT, CDR2 FQNNGV. The V end was cut by 7 bases, the J end by 0 bases, with 20 bases between. This CDR3 spans 17 amino acids. The CDR3: CASTPRVGPTSTDTQYF. The CDR3 bases are TGTGCCAGCACCCCTCGGGTGGGCCCTACTAGCACAGATACGCAGTATTTT.

This clonotype was seen repeatedly, ten times or more. The chain uses TRBV28 and TRBJ1-2, with D maybe TRBD1 (6 bases). V was cut by 6 bases and J by 0 bases, with 11 bases left in between. This CDR3 has 14 residues. CDR1 is MDHEN, CDR2 SYDVKM, per germline. CDR3 DNA: TGTGCCAGCAGGTTACAGGGAGCTAACTATGGCTACACCTTC. It translates to CASRLQGANYGYTF.

The chain carries TRBV20-1 and TRBJ2-5, with a tentative D call TRBD1 (6 bases). CDR3 length: 15 residues. The V and J ends lost 6 bases and 0 bases respectively, with 17 bases between them. CDR1 is DFQATT, CDR2 SNEGSKA, per germline (reference sequence). CDR3 nucleotides: TGCAGTGCCCGAGTGGGGGCAGCATACCAAGAGACCCAGTACTTC. Translating gives CSARVGAAYQETQYF.

J is TRBJ2-1 and V is TRBV5-1; 7 positions agree with TRBD1. The CDR3 is 14 residues long. The germline V gene encodes CDR1 SGHRS and CDR2 YFSETQ. V was clipped by 4 bases and J by 2 bases; unmatched bases: 3. CDR3 DNA sequence: TGCGCCAGCAGCACGGGACAGACCTACAATGAGCAGTTCTTC. Its protein is CASSTGQTYNEQFF.

This clonotype was found many times. The chain joins TRBV7-6 to TRBJ1-4; maybe TRBD1 (6 bases). Trimming cost V 5 bases and J 7 bases, with 14 bases left between them. The CDR3 loop spans 14 amino acids. Germline V CDR1 and CDR2: SGHVS, FNYEAQ. CDR3 sequence reads: CASSPPGAGEKLFF. As DNA, the CDR3 is TGTGCCAGCAGCCCCCCGGGGGCAGGTGAAAAACTGTTTTTT.

This clonotype was recorded at least ten times. The V gene is TRBV7-3, the J gene TRBJ2-1; the D call may be TRBD1 or TRBD2 (5 bases each). The CDR3 extends over 13 amino acids. CDR1 SGHTA and CDR2 FQGTGA come from the germline V gene. Trimming stripped 4 bases from V and 6 bases from J, with 10 bases between. Here the CDR3 DNA reads TGTGCCAGCAGCTCGGGACGTGTCAATGAGCAGTTCTTC. Amino acid sequence: CASSSGRVNEQFF. Using reference TRBV7-3 and TRBJ2-1 for the parts outside the CDR3, the full variable domain is GAGVSQTPSNKVTEKGKYVELRCDPISGHTALYWYRQSLGQGPEFLIYFQGTGAADDSGLPNDRFFAVRPEGSVSTLKIQRTERGDSAVYLCASSSGRVNEQFFGPGTRLTVL.

This clonotype was counted many times. V is TRBV7-4 and J is TRBJ1-5; D perhaps matches TRBD1 (6 bases). V dropped 1 base and J dropped 3 bases, with 13 bases sitting between them. CDR1 and CDR2 from the germline V gene are SGHVT and SQSDAQ. This CDR3 has 16 amino acids. Written as DNA, the CDR3 is TGTGCCAGCAGCTTAGATGGGCAGGGGAACAATCAGCCCCAGCATTTT. This sequence encodes CASSLDGQGNNQPQHF.